Presented here are 5 T cell receptor beta chains from one specimen sequenced in a study of blood T cell repertoires in COVID-19. Produced via immunoSEQ multiplex PCR; TCRdb's table is partial and in-frame only. The data show under 95,000 clones, 75% to 90% seen once. The sample taken for sequencing was peripheral blood. The receptors stem from a woman older than 75 with active or convalescent COVID-19.

The rearrangement uses TRBV5-5 and TRBJ1-6; TRBD1 might be the D (5 bases). This CDR3 is 17 amino acids long. The V and J ends lost 5 bases and 7 bases respectively, with 22 bases between them. Germline V lookup: CDR1 SGHKS, CDR2 YYEKEE (reference sequence). The CDR3 reads CASRTGAGNVMNSPLHF. The CDR3 coding sequence is TGTGCCAGCAGAACAGGAGCCGGCAACGTCATGAATTCACCCCTCCACTTT.

The gene calls are TRBV5-1 and TRBJ2-7, with unresolved D. In germline, CDR1 is SGHRS, CDR2 YFSETQ. The CDR3 loop spans 12 amino acids. The germline V and J ends were trimmed by 0 bases and 3 bases, with 4 bases remaining between them. The CDR3 sequence is CASSLGDYEQYF. As DNA, the CDR3 is TGCGCCAGCAGCTTGGGAGACTACGAGCAGTACTTC.

This chain connects TRBV3-1 (or the pseudogene TRBV3-2) to TRBJ1-2; a possible D gene is TRBD1 (6 bases). Trimming left V 4 bases short and J 6 bases short, with 9 bases between. CDR1 and CDR2 (germline): LGHDT, YNNKEL (reference sequence). The CDR3 totals 12 residues. CDR3 sequence: CASSPTGHGYTF. The CDR3 nucleotides are TGTGCCAGCAGCCCTACAGGGCATGGCTACACCTTC.

This chain connects TRBV28 to TRBJ2-2, with D tentatively TRBD2 (6 bases). The V gene's germline CDR1 is MDHEN and CDR2 SYDVKM. Trimming took off 3 bases at V and 4 bases at J, with 12 bases between the two ends. The CDR3 length is 15 residues. The CDR3 sequence is CASSLGRGGTGELFF. CDR3 DNA sequence: TGTGCCAGCAGTTTGGGGCGGGGAGGCACCGGGGAGCTGTTTTTT. The full variable domain, with the rest looked up from reference TRBV28 and TRBJ2-2, is DVKVTQSSRYLVKRTGEKVFLECVQDMDHENMFWYRQDPGLGLRLIYFSYDVKMKEKGDIPEGYSVSREKKERFSLILESASTNQTSMYLCASSLGRGGTGELFFGEGSRLTVL.

This chain connects TRBV5-4 to TRBJ1-1; D is perhaps TRBD1 (5 bases). CDR1 and CDR2 from the germline V gene are SGHNT and YYREEE (reference sequence). V was clipped by 4 bases and J by 4 bases, with 11 bases between them. The CDR3 consists of 13 residues. CDR3: CASSRGTGTEAFF. CDR3 nucleotides: TGTGCCAGCAGCCGCGGGACGGGCACTGAAGCTTTCTTT. The full variable domain, rest sourced from reference TRBV5-4 and TRBJ1-1, is ETGVTQSPTHLIKTRGQQVTLRCSSQSGHNTVSWYQQALGQGPQFIFQYYREEENGRGNFPPRFSGLQFPNYSSELNVNALELDDSALYLCASSRGTGTEAFFGQGTRLTVV.